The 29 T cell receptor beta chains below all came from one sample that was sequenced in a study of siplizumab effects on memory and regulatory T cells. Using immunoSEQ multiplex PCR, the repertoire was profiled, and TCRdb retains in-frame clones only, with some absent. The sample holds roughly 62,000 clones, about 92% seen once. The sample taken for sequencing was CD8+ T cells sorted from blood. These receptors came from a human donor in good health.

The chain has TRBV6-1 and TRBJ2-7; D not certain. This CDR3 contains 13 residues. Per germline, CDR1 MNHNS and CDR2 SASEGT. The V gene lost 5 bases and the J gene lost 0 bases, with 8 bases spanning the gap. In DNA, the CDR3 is TGTGCCAGCAGTCCCGACACCTCCTACGAGCAGTACTTC. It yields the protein CASSPDTSYEQYF.

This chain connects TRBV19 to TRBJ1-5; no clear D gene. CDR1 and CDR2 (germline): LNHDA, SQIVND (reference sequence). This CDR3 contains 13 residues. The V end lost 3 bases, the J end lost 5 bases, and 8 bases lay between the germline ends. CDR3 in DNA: TGTGCCAGTAGTATTGGGGTATATCAGCCCCAGCATTTT. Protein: CASSIGVYQPQHF.

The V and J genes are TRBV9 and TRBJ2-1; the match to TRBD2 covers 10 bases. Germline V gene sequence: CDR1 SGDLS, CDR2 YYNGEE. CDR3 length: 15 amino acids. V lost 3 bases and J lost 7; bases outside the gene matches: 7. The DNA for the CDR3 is TGTGCCAGCAGCGCCGGACTAGCGGCTCGGAATGAGCAGTTCTTC. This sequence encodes CASSAGLAARNEQFF.

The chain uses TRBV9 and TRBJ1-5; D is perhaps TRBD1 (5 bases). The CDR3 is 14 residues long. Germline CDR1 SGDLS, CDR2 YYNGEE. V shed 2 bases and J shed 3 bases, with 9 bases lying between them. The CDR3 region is CASSVGGFNQPQHF. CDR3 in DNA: TGTGCCAGCAGCGTCGGGGGGTTCAATCAGCCCCAGCATTTT.

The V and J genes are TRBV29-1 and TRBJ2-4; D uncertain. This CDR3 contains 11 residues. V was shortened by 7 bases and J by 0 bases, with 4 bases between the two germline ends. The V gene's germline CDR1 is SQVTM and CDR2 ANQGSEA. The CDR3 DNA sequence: TGCAGCGGGGGAGCCAAAAACATTCAGTACTTC. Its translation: CSGGAKNIQYF.

The CDR3 nucleotides are TGCGCCAGCAGCCCCGGTATGCTAGCGGGAGGTCAAGAGACCCAGTACTTC. This sequence encodes CASSPGMLAGGQETQYF. This sequence joins TRBV5-1 and TRBJ2-5; TRBD2 aligns across 11 bases. CDR1 SGHRS and CDR2 YFSETQ come from the germline V gene. CDR3 length: 17 residues. The V gene end was trimmed by 4 bases and the J gene end by 2 bases; junction bases not matched to a gene: 10.

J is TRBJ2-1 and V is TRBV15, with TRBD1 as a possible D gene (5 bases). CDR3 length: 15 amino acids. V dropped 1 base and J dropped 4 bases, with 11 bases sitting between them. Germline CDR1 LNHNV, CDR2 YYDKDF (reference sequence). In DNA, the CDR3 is TGTGCCACCAGCAGAGGGACAACCAAATACAATGAGCAGTTCTTC. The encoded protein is CATSRGTTKYNEQFF. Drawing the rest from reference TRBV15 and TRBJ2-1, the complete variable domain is DAMVIQNPRYQVTQFGKPVTLSCSQTLNHNVMYWYQQKSSQAPKLLFHYYDKDFNNEADTPDNFQSRRPNTSFCFLDIRSPGLGDTAMYLCATSRGTTKYNEQFFGPGTRLTVL.

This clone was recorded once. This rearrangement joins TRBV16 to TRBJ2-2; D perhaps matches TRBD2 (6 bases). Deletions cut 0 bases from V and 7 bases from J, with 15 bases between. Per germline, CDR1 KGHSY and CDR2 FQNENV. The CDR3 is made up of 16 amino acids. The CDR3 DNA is TGTGCCAGCAGCCAATCGGATGGAGGGGCGGACGGGGAGCTGTTTTTT. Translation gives CASSQSDGGADGELFF. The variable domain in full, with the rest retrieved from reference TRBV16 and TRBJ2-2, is GEEVAQTPKHLVRGEGQKAKLYCAPIKGHSYVFWYQQVLKNEFKFLISFQNENVFDETGMPKERFSAKCLPNSPCSLEIQATKLEDSAVYFCASSQSDGGADGELFFGEGSRLTVL.

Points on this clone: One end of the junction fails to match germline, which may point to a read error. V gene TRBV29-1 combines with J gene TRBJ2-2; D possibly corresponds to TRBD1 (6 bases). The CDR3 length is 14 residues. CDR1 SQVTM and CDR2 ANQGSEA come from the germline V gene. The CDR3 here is CSVVLGGNTGELLF. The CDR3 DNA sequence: TGCAGCGTTGTCTTAGGGGGTAACACCGGGGAGCTGCTTTTT.

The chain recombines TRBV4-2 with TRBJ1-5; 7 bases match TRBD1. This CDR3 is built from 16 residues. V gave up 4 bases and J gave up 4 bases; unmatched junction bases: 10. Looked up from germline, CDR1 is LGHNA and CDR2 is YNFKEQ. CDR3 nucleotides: TGTGCCAGCAGCCCCCCGTACCGGGACAGTAATCAGCCCCAGCATTTT. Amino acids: CASSPPYRDSNQPQHF.

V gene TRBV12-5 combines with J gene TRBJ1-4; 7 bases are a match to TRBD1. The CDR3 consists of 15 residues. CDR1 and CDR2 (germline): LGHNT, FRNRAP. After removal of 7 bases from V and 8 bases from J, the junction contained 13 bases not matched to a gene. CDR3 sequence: CASAPGTAYREKLFF. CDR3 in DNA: TGTGCTAGTGCCCCCGGGACAGCCTATAGAGAAAAACTGTTTTTT.

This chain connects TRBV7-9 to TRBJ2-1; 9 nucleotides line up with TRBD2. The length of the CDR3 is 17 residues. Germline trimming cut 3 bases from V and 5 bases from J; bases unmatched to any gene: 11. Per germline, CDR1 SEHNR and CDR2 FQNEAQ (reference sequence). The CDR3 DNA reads TGTGCCAGCAGCTTTGAAGCGGGAGGCCCTCCCCACAATGAGCAGTTCTTC. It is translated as CASSFEAGGPPHNEQFF.

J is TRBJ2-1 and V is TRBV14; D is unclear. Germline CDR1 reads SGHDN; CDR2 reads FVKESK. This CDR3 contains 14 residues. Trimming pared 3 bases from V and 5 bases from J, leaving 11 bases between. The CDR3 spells CASSQYVGHNEQFF. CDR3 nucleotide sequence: TGTGCCAGCAGCCAGTACGTGGGCCACAATGAGCAGTTCTTC.

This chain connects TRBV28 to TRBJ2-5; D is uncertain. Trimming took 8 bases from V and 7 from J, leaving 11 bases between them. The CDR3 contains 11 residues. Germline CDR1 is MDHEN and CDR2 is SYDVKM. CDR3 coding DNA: TGTGCCAGCGGGGTTGGCGGGACCCAGTACTTC. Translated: CASGVGGTQYF.

The CDR3 protein is CATSSTGGGETQYF. The CDR3 DNA follows: TGTGCCACCAGCAGTACAGGGGGCGGCGAGACCCAGTACTTC. The chain combines TRBV15 with TRBJ2-5, with 9 bases matching TRBD1. This CDR3 is 14 amino acids long. Germline V lookup: CDR1 LNHNV, CDR2 YYDKDF (reference sequence). J gave up 5 bases and V 3 bases, and 4 bases lay outside the gene matches.

CDR3 protein: CASSPSGPYEQYF. The DNA for the CDR3 is TGCGCCAGCAGCCCTAGCGGTCCATACGAGCAGTACTTC. This rearrangement joins TRBV10-2 to TRBJ2-7; 7 bases agree with TRBD2. Germline V gene sequence: CDR1 WSHSY, CDR2 SAAADI. CDR3 length: 13 amino acids. The junction had 6 bases not matched to a gene; V was cut back by 6 bases and J by 4 bases.

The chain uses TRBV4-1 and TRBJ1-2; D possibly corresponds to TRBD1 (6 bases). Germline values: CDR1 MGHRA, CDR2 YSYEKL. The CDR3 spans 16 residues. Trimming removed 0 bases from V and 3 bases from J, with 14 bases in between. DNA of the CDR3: TGCGCCAGCAGCCAAGACTGGGGGGCCTTCCACTATGGCTACACCTTC. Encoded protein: CASSQDWGAFHYGYTF.

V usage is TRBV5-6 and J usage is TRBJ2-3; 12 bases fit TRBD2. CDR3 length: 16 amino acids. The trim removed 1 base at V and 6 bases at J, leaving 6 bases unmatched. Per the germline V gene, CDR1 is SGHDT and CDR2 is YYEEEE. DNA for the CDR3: TGTGCCAGCAGCTTGTTTCTAGCGGGAGGGATGGATACGCAGTATTTT. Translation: CASSLFLAGGMDTQYF. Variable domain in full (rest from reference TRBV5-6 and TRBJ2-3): DAGVTQSPTHLIKTRGQQVTLRCSPKSGHDTVSWYQQALGQGPQFIFQYYEEEERQRGNFPDRFSGHQFPNYSSELNVNALLLGDSALYLCASSLFLAGGMDTQYFGPGTRLTVL.

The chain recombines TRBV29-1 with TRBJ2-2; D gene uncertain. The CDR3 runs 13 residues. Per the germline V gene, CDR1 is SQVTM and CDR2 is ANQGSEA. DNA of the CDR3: TGCACCGCTCTGATTGCCCTGACCGGGGAGCTGTTTTTT. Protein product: CTALIALTGELFF.

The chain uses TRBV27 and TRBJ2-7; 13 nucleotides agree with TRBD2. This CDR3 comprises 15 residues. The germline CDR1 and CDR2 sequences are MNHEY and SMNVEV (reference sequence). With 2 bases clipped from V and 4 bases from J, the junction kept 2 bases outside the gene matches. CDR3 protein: CASSLGTSGTYEQYF. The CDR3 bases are TGTGCCAGCAGTTTAGGGACTAGCGGGACATACGAGCAGTACTTC.

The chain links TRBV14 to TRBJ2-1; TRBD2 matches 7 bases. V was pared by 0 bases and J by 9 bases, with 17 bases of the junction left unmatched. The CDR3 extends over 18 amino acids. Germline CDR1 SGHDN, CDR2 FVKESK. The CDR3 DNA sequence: TGTGCCAGCAGCCAAGACTCAGCGGGACTACTGGGATACGCTGAGCAGTTCTTC. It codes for CASSQDSAGLLGYAEQFF.

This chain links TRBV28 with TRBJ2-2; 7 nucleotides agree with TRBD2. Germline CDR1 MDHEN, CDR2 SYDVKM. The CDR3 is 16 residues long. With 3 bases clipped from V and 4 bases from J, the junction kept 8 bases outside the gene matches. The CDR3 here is CASSFNGGSGTGELFF. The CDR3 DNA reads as TGTGCCAGCAGTTTTAACGGCGGGAGTGGCACCGGGGAGCTGTTTTTT.

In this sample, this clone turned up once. The CDR3 region has the DNA TGTGCCAGTAGTCCCCGCGGGGGTTGGACCGGGGAGCTGTTTTTT. Translation gives CASSPRGGWTGELFF. J is TRBJ2-2 and V is TRBV19; 7 bases agree with TRBD2. Unmatched junction bases numbered 8, after V lost 5 bases and J lost 5 bases. There are 15 residues in the CDR3. The germline V gene has CDR1 LNHDA and CDR2 SQIVND (reference sequence).

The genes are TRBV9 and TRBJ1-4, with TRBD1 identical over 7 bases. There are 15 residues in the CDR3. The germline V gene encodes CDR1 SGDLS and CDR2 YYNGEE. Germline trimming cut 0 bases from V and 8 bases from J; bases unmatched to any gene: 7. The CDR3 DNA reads TGTGCCAGCAGCGTAGGAGGGACAGCGGGGGAAAAACTGTTTTTT. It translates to CASSVGGTAGEKLFF.

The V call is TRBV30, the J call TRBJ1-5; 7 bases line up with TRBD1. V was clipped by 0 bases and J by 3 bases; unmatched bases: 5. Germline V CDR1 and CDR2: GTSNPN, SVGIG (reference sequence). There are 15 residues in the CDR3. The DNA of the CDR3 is TGTGCCTGGAGTGTGGAGACAGGGCTCAATCAGCCCCAGCATTTT. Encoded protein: CAWSVETGLNQPQHF.

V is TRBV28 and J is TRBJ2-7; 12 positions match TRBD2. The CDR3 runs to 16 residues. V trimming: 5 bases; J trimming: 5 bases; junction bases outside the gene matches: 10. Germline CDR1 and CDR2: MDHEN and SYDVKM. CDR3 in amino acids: CASSETSGSAFDEQYF. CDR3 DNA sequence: TGTGCCAGCAGTGAGACTAGCGGGAGCGCCTTCGACGAGCAGTACTTC.

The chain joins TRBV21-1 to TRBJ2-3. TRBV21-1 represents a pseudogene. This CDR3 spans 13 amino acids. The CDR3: CASSRSSTDTQYF. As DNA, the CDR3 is TGTGCCAGCAGCAGAAGTTCAACAGATACGCAGTATTTT.

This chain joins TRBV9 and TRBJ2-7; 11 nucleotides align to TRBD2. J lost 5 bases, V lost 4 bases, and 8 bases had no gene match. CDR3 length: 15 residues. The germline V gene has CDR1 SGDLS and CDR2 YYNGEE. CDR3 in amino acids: CASSQKGTSGNEQYF. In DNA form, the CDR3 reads TGTGCCAGCAGCCAAAAGGGGACTAGCGGAAACGAGCAGTACTTC.

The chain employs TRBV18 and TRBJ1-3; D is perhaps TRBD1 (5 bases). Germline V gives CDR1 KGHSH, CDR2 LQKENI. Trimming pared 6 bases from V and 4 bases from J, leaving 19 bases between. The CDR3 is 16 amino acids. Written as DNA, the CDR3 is TGTGCCAGCTCGCCGGTCGTGGGGGAGTCCGGAAACACCATATATTTT. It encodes CASSPVVGESGNTIYF.